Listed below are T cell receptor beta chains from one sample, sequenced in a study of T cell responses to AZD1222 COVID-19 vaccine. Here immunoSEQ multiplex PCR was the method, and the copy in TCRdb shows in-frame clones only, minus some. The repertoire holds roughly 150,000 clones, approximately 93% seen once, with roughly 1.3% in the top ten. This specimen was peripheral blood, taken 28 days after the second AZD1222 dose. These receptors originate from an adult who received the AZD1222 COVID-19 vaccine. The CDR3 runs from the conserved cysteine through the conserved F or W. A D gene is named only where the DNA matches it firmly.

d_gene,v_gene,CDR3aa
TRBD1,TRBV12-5,CASGFPPDRVTYEQYF
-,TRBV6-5,CAGGWTGELYNEQFF
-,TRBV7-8,CASSLEGGARNFYGYTF
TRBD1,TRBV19,CASRTNRGIGNQPQHF
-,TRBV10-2,CASSEGDNEQFF
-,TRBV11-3,CASSLAPGTEAFF
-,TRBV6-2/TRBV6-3,CASSYRRGELNQPQHF
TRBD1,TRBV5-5,CASSWRTGGGEKLFF
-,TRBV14,CASSPRTADNEKLFF
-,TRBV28,CASSFGPQGTDTQYF
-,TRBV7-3,CASIFRRDTQYF
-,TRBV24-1,CATSEQVGQLNTEAFF
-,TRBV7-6,CASTEFPPGSSYNEQFF
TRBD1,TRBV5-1,CASSSPEQGRHSPLHF
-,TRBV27,CASSLIRMRNTEAFF
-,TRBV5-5,CASSRSGRAPTDTQYF
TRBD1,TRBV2,CASSGTGGETQYF
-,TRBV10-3,CAISESMTAEAFF
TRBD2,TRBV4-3,CASSQGASGQETQYF
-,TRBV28,CASRGSKYGYTF
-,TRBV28,CASGGQPNTEAFF
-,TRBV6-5,CASSSGDSNQPQHF
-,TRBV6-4,CASSATGPTEAFF
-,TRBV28,CASTLGSREETQYF
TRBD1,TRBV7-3,CASSKEGQGGNEQFF